Included here is one T cell receptor beta chain sequence, with context. cDNA came from roughly 0.53 to 1 ug RNA primed by random hexamers. TCRdb analysed the immunoSEQ multiplex PCR reads with MiXCR anew, one entry per CDR3 protein. The data hold around 170,000 distinct CDR3 sequences, with 95% observed a single time. Trimming took 3 bases from V and 1 from J; bases not matched to a gene: 5. CDR3 size: 17 residues. The germline CDR1 and CDR2 sequences are ENHRY and SYGVKD. The sample originates from a study of CD8 T cells in Susac syndrome. V and J are TRBV10-3 and TRBJ2-6; 8 nucleotides match TRBD1. Material: CD8+ T cells from PBMCs. The sequence was collected from a human donor with Susac syndrome. The CDR3 loop reads CAISEAGGISGANVLTF. For the CDR3, the DNA is TGTGCCATCAGTGAAGCAGGGGGCATTTCTGGGGCCAACGTCCTGACTTTC.